The 6 T cell receptor beta chains given below trace back to one sample, sequenced in a study of blood T cell repertoires in COVID-19. Generated by immunoSEQ multiplex PCR, the TCRdb table keeps only in-frame clones and is missing some. The sample includes 200,000 to 300,000 clones, 80% to 90% of them seen just once. The sequencing sample was made of peripheral blood. The receptors here all came from a man in his fifties or sixties with acute or convalescent COVID-19.

This chain connects TRBV6-5 to TRBJ2-1; 8 nucleotides agree with TRBD2. The CDR3 loop spans 15 amino acids. Germline loops: CDR1 MNHEY, CDR2 SVGAGI. Trimming at V came to 2 bases and at J to 4 bases, leaving 4 bases not matched to a gene. The DNA for the CDR3 is TGTGCCAGCAGTTACCAGCGGGAGAGTTACAATGAGCAGTTCTTC. It translates to CASSYQRESYNEQFF.

This clone was seen a handful of times. V gene TRBV11-2 combines with J gene TRBJ1-3; 9 nucleotides agree with TRBD1. From germline, CDR1 is SGHAT and CDR2 FQNNGV. V dropped 1 base and J dropped 0; count of bases not matched to a gene: 4. CDR3 length equals 17 residues. The CDR3 reads CASSLGVGQGSGNTIYF. CDR3 nucleotide sequence: TGTGCCAGCAGCTTAGGTGTGGGACAGGGCTCTGGAAACACCATATATTTT.

The chain recombines TRBV2 with TRBJ1-4; 7 positions agree with TRBD1. Germline CDR1 reads SNHLY; CDR2 reads FYNNEI. The CDR3 runs to 13 residues. With V trimmed by 8 bases and J by 7 bases, 7 bases remained unmatched. The DNA for the CDR3 is TGTGCCAGCGCTAGGGGGCTTGGTGAAAAACTGTTTTTT. Its protein product is CASARGLGEKLFF.

The V call is TRBV5-4, the J call TRBJ1-2; 7 bases align to TRBD1. Germline V lookup: CDR1 SGHNT, CDR2 YYREEE (reference sequence). V was pared by 0 bases and J by 0 bases, with 2 bases of the junction left unmatched. CDR3 length: 15 residues. DNA of the CDR3: TGTGCCAGCAGCTTGGGTGGGACAGCTAACTATGGCTACACCTTC. Protein sequence: CASSLGGTANYGYTF.

This clone was counted a few times. V and J are TRBV7-2 and TRBJ2-3; D unclear. The CDR3 is 13 amino acids. The germline V gene encodes CDR1 SGHTA and CDR2 FQGNSA. V lost 6 bases to trimming and J lost 2 bases, with 9 bases between them. The CDR3 DNA follows: TGTGCCAGCAGTCAACAGCTCACAGATACGCAGTATTTT. Its protein is CASSQQLTDTQYF.

V gene TRBV9 combines with J gene TRBJ1-4; 7 nucleotides agree with TRBD1. CDR1 is SGDLS and CDR2 is YYNGEE in the germline V gene. The CDR3 length is 15 residues. Trimming took 0 bases from V and 7 from J; bases not matched to a gene: 6. CDR3 in amino acids: CASSVAQGVGEKLFF. The CDR3 DNA reads TGTGCCAGCAGCGTAGCCCAGGGGGTTGGTGAAAAACTGTTTTTT. Filled out from reference TRBV9 and TRBJ1-4, the complete variable domain reads DSGVTQTPKHLITATGQRVTLRCSPRSGDLSVYWYQQSLDQGLQFLIQYYNGEERAKGNILERFSAQQFPDLHSELNLSSLELGDSALYFCASSVAQGVGEKLFFGSGTQLSVL.